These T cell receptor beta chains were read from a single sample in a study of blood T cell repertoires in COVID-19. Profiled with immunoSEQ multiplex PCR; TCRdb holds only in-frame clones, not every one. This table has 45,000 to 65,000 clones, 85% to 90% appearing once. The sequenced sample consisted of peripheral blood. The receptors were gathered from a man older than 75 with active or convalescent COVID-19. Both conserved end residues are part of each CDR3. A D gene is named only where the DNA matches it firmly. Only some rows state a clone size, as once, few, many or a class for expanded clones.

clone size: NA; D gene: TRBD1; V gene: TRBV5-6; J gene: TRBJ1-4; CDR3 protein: CASSRGQPNEKLFF; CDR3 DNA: TGTGCCAGCAGCCGGGGACAGCCTAATGAAAAACTGTTTTTT
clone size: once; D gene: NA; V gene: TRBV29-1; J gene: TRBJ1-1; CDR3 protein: CSVRGGSWDTEAFF; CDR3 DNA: TGCAGCGTTAGGGGGGGCTCATGGGACACTGAAGCTTTCTTT
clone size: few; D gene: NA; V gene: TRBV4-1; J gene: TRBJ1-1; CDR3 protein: CASSSNSALNTEAFF; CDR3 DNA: TGCGCCAGCAGCTCTAATAGCGCCCTGAACACTGAAGCTTTCTTT
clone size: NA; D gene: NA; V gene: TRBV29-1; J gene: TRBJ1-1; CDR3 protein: CSVTGVSRNTEAFF; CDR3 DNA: TGCAGCGTTACCGGGGTGTCCCGGAACACTGAAGCTTTCTTT
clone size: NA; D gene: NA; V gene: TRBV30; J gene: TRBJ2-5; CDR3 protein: CAWSGTRTGRGETQYF; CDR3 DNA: TGTGCCTGGAGTGGGACCCGGACAGGGAGGGGAGAGACCCAGTACTTC
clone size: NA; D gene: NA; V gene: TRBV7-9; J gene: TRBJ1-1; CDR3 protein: CASSLGQNTEAFF; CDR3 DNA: TGTGCCAGCAGCTTAGGTCAGAACACTGAAGCTTTCTTT
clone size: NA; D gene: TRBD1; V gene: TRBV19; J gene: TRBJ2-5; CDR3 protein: CASTARRDRQETQYF; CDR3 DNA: TGTGCCAGTACCGCACGCCGGGACAGGCAAGAGACCCAGTACTTC
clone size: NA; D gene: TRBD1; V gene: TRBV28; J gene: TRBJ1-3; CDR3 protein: CASTLSGGAGNTIYF; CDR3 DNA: TGTGCCAGCACTCTTTCAGGGGGCGCTGGAAACACCATATATTTT
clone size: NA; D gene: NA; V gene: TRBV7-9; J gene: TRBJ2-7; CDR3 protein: CASSLGWLQETYEQYF; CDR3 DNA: TGTGCCAGCAGCTTAGGTTGGCTCCAGGAAACCTACGAGCAGTACTTC
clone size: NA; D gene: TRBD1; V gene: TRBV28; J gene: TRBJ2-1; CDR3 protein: CATQGAVTYNEQFF; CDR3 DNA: TGTGCCACCCAGGGGGCAGTTACCTACAATGAGCAGTTCTTC
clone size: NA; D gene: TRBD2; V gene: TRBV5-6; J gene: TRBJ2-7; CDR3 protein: CASSRLGLAGGNSYEQYF; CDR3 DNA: TGTGCCAGCAGCCGTCTGGGTCTAGCGGGAGGTAACTCCTACGAGCAGTACTTC
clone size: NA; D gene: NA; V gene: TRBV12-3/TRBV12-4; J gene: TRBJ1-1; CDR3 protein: CASTLAENTEAFF; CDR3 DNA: TGTGCCAGCACCTTGGCCGAAAACACTGAAGCTTTCTTT
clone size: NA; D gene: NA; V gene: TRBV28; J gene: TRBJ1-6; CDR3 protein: CASSLSVRTGSYNSPLHF; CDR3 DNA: TGTGCCAGCAGTTTATCAGTACGGACGGGGTCCTATAATTCACCCCTCCACTTT
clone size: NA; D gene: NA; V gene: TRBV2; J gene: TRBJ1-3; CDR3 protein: CASSVSGDTIYF; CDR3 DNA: TGTGCCAGCAGTGTTAGCGGGGACACCATATATTTT
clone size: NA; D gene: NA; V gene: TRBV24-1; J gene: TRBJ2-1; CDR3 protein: CATSYDGEAPYNEQFF; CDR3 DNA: TGTGCCACCAGTTATGATGGGGAGGCACCCTACAATGAGCAGTTCTTC
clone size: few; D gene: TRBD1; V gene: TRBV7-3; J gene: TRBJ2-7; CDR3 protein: CASSPSTGAYEQYF; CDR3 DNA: TGTGCCAGCAGCCCAAGTACAGGGGCCTACGAGCAGTACTTC
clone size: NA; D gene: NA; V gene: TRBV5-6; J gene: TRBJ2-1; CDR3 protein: CASSLDRAGEQFF; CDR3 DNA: TGTGCCAGCAGCTTGGACAGGGCCGGTGAGCAGTTCTTC
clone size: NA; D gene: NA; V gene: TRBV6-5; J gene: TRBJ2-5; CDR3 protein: CASSTQGSQETQYF; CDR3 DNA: TGTGCCAGCAGTACGCAGGGGTCTCAAGAGACCCAGTACTTC
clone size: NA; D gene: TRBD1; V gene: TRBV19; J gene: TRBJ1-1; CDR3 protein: CASRPTGGYTEAFF; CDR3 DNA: TGTGCCAGTAGACCGACAGGGGGATACACTGAAGCTTTCTTT
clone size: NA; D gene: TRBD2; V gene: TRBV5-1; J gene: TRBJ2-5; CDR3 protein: CASSPTTSGGGRETQYF; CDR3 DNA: TGCGCCAGCAGCCCGACGACTAGCGGGGGCGGGAGGGAGACCCAGTACTTC
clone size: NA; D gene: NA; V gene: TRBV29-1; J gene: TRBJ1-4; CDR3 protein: CSVERAGATNEKLFF; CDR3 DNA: TGCAGCGTTGAACGGGCAGGGGCAACTAATGAAAAACTGTTTTTT
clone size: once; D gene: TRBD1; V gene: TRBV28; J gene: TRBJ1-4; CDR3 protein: CASSFARTGEKLFF; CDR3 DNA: TGTGCCAGCAGTTTTGCAAGGACAGGCGAAAAACTGTTTTTT
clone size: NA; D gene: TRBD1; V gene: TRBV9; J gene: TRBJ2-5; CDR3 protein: CASSPTPTGDETQYF; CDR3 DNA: TGTGCCAGCAGCCCTACACCTACAGGGGACGAGACCCAGTACTTC
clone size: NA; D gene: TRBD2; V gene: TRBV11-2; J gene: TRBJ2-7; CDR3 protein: CASSLGTSGTYEQYF; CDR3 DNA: TGTGCCAGCAGCCTCGGGACTAGCGGGACCTACGAGCAGTACTTC
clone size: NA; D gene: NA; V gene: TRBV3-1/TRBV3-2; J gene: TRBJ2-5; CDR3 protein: CASSPVQVGETQYF; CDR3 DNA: TGTGCCAGCAGCCCAGTCCAGGTTGGAGAGACCCAGTACTTC
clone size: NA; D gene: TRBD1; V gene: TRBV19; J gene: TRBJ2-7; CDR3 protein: CASRERTGHYEQYF; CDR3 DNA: TGTGCCAGTAGGGAGAGGACAGGGCACTACGAGCAGTACTTC
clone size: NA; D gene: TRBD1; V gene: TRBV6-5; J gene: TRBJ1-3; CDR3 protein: CASRRQGASGNTIYF; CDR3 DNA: TGTGCCAGCAGGAGACAGGGGGCATCTGGAAACACCATATATTTT
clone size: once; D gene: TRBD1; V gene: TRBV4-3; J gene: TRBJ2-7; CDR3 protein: CASSQGRTGGSDEQYF; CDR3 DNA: TGCGCCAGCAGCCAAGGGCGAACAGGGGGCAGCGACGAGCAGTACTTC
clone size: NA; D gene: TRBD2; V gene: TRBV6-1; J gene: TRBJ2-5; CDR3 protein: CASSGTSGGPRETQYF; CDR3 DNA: TGTGCCAGCAGTGGGACTAGCGGGGGTCCACGAGAGACCCAGTACTTC
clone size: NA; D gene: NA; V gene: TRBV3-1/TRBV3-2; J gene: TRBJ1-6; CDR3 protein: CASSQDEGHRPYNSPLHF; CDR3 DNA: TGTGCCAGCAGCCAAGATGAGGGACACCGACCCTATAATTCACCCCTCCACTTT
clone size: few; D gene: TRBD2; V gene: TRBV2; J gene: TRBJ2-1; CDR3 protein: CASSGTSGRGNEQFF; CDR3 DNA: TGTGCCAGCAGTGGGACTAGCGGGAGGGGGAATGAGCAGTTCTTC
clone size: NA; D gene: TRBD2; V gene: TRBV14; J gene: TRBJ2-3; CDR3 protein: CASSQERLAGVDTQYF; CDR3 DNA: TGTGCCAGCAGCCAAGAGAGGCTAGCGGGAGTGGATACGCAGTATTTT
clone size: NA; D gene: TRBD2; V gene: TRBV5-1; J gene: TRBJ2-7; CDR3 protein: CASSFLAGGPGVYEQYF; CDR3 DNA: TGCGCCAGCAGCTTCCTAGCGGGGGGCCCCGGGGTCTACGAGCAGTACTTC
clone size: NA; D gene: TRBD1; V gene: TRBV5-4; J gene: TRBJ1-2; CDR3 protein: CASSPPRQGFFGYTF; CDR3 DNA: TGTGCCAGCAGCCCACCCAGACAGGGGTTCTTTGGCTACACCTTC
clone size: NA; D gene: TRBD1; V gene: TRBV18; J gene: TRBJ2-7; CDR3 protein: CASRRGGQAHYEQYF; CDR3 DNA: TGTGCCAGCCGAAGAGGGGGCCAGGCACATTACGAGCAGTACTTC